The rows below give T cell receptor beta chains drawn from one sample of a study of cytomegalovirus exposure and HLA in healthy donors. Data came from immunoSEQ multiplex PCR; TCRdb stores just in-frame clones and leaves some out. In all, the sample yields 130,000 to 150,000 clones. The material sequenced was PBMCs. The receptors derive from a woman aged 50 to 60 in good health and CMV-seronegative. The CDR3 runs from the conserved cysteine through the conserved F or W. Fields, in order: V gene, J gene, D gene, CDR3 DNA, CDR3 protein. D genes are given only for firm matches.

v_gene: TRBV4-3; j_gene: TRBJ1-1; d_gene: NA; CDR3nt: TGCGCCAGCAGCCAGGTAAGGCGGGCTGAAGCTTTCTTT; CDR3aa: CASSQVRRAEAFF
v_gene: TRBV6-5; j_gene: TRBJ2-1; d_gene: TRBD2; CDR3nt: TGTGCCAGCACGACCCAGCGGGAGGTATACAATGAGCAGTTCTTC; CDR3aa: CASTTQREVYNEQFF
v_gene: TRBV5-1; j_gene: TRBJ1-1; d_gene: NA; CDR3nt: TGCGCCAGCAGCTGGGGGGAGGCGGTGGGCTCTGAAGCTTTCTTT; CDR3aa: CASSWGEAVGSEAFF
v_gene: TRBV6-5; j_gene: TRBJ2-7; d_gene: TRBD2; CDR3nt: TGTGCCAGCAGTTACTCTACTAGCGGGTATGCCTACGAGCAGTACTTC; CDR3aa: CASSYSTSGYAYEQYF
v_gene: TRBV27; j_gene: TRBJ2-2; d_gene: NA; CDR3nt: TGTGCCAGCAGTTTTGGCGGGACTTTCGGAATGACCGGGGAGCTGTTTTTT; CDR3aa: CASSFGGTFGMTGELFF
v_gene: TRBV2; j_gene: TRBJ2-2; d_gene: NA; CDR3nt: TGTGCCAGCAGTGAAACCAGGGCGAACACCGGGGAGCTGTTTTTT; CDR3aa: CASSETRANTGELFF
v_gene: TRBV5-1; j_gene: TRBJ2-5; d_gene: NA; CDR3nt: TGCGCCAGCAGCTTGTTTGGGGGGTCCCAAGAGACCCAGTACTTC; CDR3aa: CASSLFGGSQETQYF
v_gene: TRBV4-1; j_gene: TRBJ1-6; d_gene: TRBD1; CDR3nt: TGCGCCAGCGGGACAGGGGATGGCTCCTATAATTCACCCCTCCACTTT; CDR3aa: CASGTGDGSYNSPLHF
v_gene: TRBV15; j_gene: TRBJ1-5; d_gene: NA; CDR3nt: TGTGCCACCAGCAGAGGCGAACCACGGAATCAGCCCCAGCATTTT; CDR3aa: CATSRGEPRNQPQHF
v_gene: TRBV18; j_gene: TRBJ2-1; d_gene: NA; CDR3nt: TGTGCCAGCTCACCTCCGGGGTCCTACAATGAGCAGTTCTTC; CDR3aa: CASSPPGSYNEQFF
v_gene: TRBV6-5; j_gene: TRBJ1-1; d_gene: NA; CDR3nt: TGTGCCAGCAGTTACGCGGACATGAACACTGAAGCTTTCTTT; CDR3aa: CASSYADMNTEAFF
v_gene: TRBV5-4; j_gene: TRBJ2-5; d_gene: NA; CDR3nt: TGTGCCAGCAGCCCCGGACAGAGCCAAGAGACCCAGTACTTC; CDR3aa: CASSPGQSQETQYF
v_gene: TRBV5-1; j_gene: TRBJ1-1; d_gene: TRBD1; CDR3nt: TGCGCCAGCGCCCGACAGGGGAAGAACACTGAAGCTTTCTTT; CDR3aa: CASARQGKNTEAFF
v_gene: TRBV7-9; j_gene: TRBJ1-1; d_gene: NA; CDR3nt: TGTGCCAGCAGCTTAAGCGGGGCCACTGAAGCTTTCTTT; CDR3aa: CASSLSGATEAFF
v_gene: TRBV27; j_gene: TRBJ2-7; d_gene: TRBD1; CDR3nt: TGTGCCAGCAGTTTATCGTGGACAGGGTCCTACGAGCAGTACTTC; CDR3aa: CASSLSWTGSYEQYF
v_gene: TRBV9; j_gene: TRBJ2-5; d_gene: TRBD2; CDR3nt: TGTGCCAGCAGCGGCCGGGGACTAGCGAATCAAGAGACCCAGTACTTC; CDR3aa: CASSGRGLANQETQYF
v_gene: TRBV5-4; j_gene: TRBJ2-7; d_gene: TRBD1; CDR3nt: TGTGCCAGCAGCTTGCAGGACAGGGTCTCCTACGAGCAGTACTTC; CDR3aa: CASSLQDRVSYEQYF
v_gene: TRBV19; j_gene: TRBJ1-5; d_gene: TRBD1; CDR3nt: TGTGCCAGTACCTCGGACAGGGAGGAGTATCAGCCCCAGCATTTT; CDR3aa: CASTSDREEYQPQHF
v_gene: TRBV5-8; j_gene: TRBJ1-3; d_gene: NA; CDR3nt: TGTGCCAGCAGCTTACCCGGGACTGGAAACACCATATATTTT; CDR3aa: CASSLPGTGNTIYF
v_gene: TRBV11-3; j_gene: TRBJ2-2; d_gene: NA; CDR3nt: TGTGCCAGCCTTCTGGGACTGGGAAACACCGGGGAGCTGTTTTTT; CDR3aa: CASLLGLGNTGELFF
v_gene: TRBV4-3; j_gene: TRBJ2-2; d_gene: NA; CDR3nt: TGCGCCAGCAGCCATACAGCGAACACCGGGGAGCTGTTTTTT; CDR3aa: CASSHTANTGELFF
v_gene: TRBV30; j_gene: TRBJ2-5; d_gene: TRBD1; CDR3nt: TGTGCCTGGAGTGTAAACAGGGGGTTGGAGACCCAGTACTTC; CDR3aa: CAWSVNRGLETQYF
v_gene: TRBV5-1; j_gene: TRBJ2-7; d_gene: NA; CDR3nt: TGCGCCAGCAGCTTGGCCGGGAGCAAGACCTACGAGCAGTACTTC; CDR3aa: CASSLAGSKTYEQYF
v_gene: TRBV6-1; j_gene: TRBJ1-1; d_gene: NA; CDR3nt: TGTGCCAGCAGTCTAACAGAGAACACTGAAGCTTTCTTT; CDR3aa: CASSLTENTEAFF